The next 8 T cell receptor beta chains were all read from a single sample in a study of CD8 T cells in ankylosing spondylitis. TCRdb ran MiXCR on the 5' RACE reads and lists one entry per CDR3 protein. This sample has 350,000 to 400,000 distinct CDR3 sequences, with 20% to 25% found just once. Source material: blood, either unsorted or a sorted T cell fraction (not recorded which). The receptors shown here come from a male donor with ankylosing spondylitis or in good health (not recorded which).

The CDR3 is CASSFVSTEAFF. CDR3 DNA sequence: TGTGCCAGCAGTTTTGTTTCGACTGAAGCTTTCTTT. The V and J genes are TRBV12-3 or TRBV12-4 and TRBJ1-1, with unresolved D. Deletions cut 3 bases from V and 5 bases from J, with 7 bases between. CDR3 size: 12 residues.

This chain joins TRBV5-1 and TRBJ2-3; TRBD2 matches at 8 bases. CDR1 SGHRS and CDR2 YFSETQ come from the germline V gene. J lost 9 bases, V lost 4 bases, and 13 bases had no gene match. The CDR3 has 15 amino acids. For the CDR3, the DNA is TGCGCCAGCAGCCCAGGGACGAGCGGGGGCGAAACGCAGTATTTT. It translates to CASSPGTSGGETQYF.

This chain links TRBV9 with TRBJ2-5; 13 nucleotides align to TRBD2. Germline V gene sequence: CDR1 SGDLS, CDR2 YYNGEE. Trimming cost V 3 bases and J 5 bases; bases outside gene matches: 4. The CDR3 extends over 15 amino acids. CDR3 residues: CASSAGTSGAETQYF. As DNA, the CDR3 is TGTGCCAGCAGCGCCGGGACTAGCGGGGCGGAGACCCAGTACTTC. Looking up the rest from reference TRBV9 and TRBJ2-5 gives the full variable domain: DSGVTQTPKHLITATGQRVTLRCSPRSGDLSVYWYQQSLDQGLQFLIQYYNGEERAKGNILERFSAQQFPDLHSELNLSSLELGDSALYFCASSAGTSGAETQYFGPGTRLLVL.

This clonotype was counted at least ten times. The chain carries TRBV20-1 and TRBJ2-3; the match to TRBD2 covers 11 bases. In germline, CDR1 is DFQATT, CDR2 SNEGSKA (reference sequence). The CDR3 runs 15 residues. Unmatched junction bases numbered 4, after V lost 3 bases and J lost 2 bases. The chain's CDR3 is CSARGLADNTDTQYF. CDR3 DNA: TGCAGTGCTAGGGGACTAGCGGATAACACAGATACGCAGTATTTT.

This clonotype has a handful of counts. The chain has TRBV6-1 and TRBJ2-2, with D unresolved. The CDR3 is 15 amino acids. The germline CDR1 and CDR2 sequences are MNHNS and SASEGT. V lost 0 bases and J lost 4, with 9 bases in between. The chain's CDR3 is CASSEAPPGTGELFF. The CDR3 DNA follows: TGTGCCAGCAGTGAAGCGCCCCCGGGCACCGGGGAGCTGTTTTTT.

The rearrangement joins TRBV4-2 to TRBJ2-1; 8 positions agree with TRBD2. This CDR3 has 16 residues. J gave up 0 bases and V 0 bases, and 1 base lay outside the gene matches. Germline V gives CDR1 LGHNA, CDR2 YNFKEQ. The CDR3 DNA sequence: TGTGCCAGCAGCCAAGATGCGGGGGGCTCCTACAATGAGCAGTTCTTC. Its protein product is CASSQDAGGSYNEQFF.

This chain connects TRBV5-6 to TRBJ1-1, with D hard to call. The germline V and J ends were trimmed by 0 bases and 7 bases, with 13 bases remaining between them. The germline V gene has CDR1 SGHDT and CDR2 YYEEEE. The CDR3 is 14 residues long. CDR3 protein: CASSLGRSIIEAFF. CDR3 DNA: TGTGCCAGCAGCTTGGGTAGGTCTATAATTGAAGCTTTCTTT.

This clonotype was recorded a few times. The chain is built from TRBV12-3 or TRBV12-4 and TRBJ2-5, with 9 bases that match TRBD2. The CDR3 sequence is 17 residues long. Trimming cost V 5 bases and J 0 bases; bases outside gene matches: 10. The CDR3 sequence is CASSATTSGAYQETQYF. The CDR3 coding sequence is TGTGCCAGCAGTGCCACGACTAGCGGAGCTTACCAAGAGACCCAGTACTTC.